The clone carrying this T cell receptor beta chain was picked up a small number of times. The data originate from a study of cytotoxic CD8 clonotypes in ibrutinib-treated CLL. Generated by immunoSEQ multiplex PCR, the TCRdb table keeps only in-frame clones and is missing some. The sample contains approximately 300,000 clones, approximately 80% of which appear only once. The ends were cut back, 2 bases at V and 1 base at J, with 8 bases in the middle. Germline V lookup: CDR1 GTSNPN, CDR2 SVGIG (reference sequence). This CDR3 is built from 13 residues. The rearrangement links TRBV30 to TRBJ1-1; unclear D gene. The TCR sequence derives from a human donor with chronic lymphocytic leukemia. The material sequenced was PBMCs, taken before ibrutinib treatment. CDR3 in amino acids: CAWSQRWNTEAFF. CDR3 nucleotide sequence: TGTGCCTGGAGTCAGCGGTGGAACACTGAAGCTTTCTTT.